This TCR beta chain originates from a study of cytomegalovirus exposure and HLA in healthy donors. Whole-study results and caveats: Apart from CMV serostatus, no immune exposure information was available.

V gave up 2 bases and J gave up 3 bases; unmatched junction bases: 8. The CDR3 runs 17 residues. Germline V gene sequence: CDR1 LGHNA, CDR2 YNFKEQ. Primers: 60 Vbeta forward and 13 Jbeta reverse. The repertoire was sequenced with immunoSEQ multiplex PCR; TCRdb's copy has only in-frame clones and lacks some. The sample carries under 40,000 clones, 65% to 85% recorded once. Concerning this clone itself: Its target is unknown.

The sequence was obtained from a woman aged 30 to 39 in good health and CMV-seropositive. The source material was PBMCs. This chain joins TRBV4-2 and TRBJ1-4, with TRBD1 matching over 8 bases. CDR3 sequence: CASSQNSQGAANEKLFF. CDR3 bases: TGTGCCAGCAGCCAAAATAGTCAGGGGGCAGCTAATGAAAAACTGTTTTTT.